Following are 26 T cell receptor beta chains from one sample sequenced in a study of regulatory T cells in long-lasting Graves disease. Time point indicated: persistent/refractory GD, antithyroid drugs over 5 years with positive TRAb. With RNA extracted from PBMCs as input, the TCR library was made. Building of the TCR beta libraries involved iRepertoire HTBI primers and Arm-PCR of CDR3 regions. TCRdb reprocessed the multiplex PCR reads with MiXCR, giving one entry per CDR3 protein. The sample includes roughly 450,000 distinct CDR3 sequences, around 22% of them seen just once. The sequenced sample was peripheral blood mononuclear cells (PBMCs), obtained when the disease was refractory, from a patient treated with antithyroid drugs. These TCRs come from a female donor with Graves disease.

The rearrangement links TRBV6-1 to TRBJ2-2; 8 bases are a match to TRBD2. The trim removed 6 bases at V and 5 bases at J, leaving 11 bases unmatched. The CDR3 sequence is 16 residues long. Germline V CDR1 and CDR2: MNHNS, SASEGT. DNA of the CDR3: TGTGCCAGCAGGGCCCGAGCGGGAGTGAGGACCGGGGAGCTGTTTTTT. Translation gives CASRARAGVRTGELFF.

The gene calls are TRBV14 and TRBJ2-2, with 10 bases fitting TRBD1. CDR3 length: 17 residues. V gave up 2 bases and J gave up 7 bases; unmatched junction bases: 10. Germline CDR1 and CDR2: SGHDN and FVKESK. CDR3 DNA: TGTGCCAGCAGCCAAAGCGGACAGGGGGTTCGTGGCGGGGAGCTGTTTTTT. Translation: CASSQSGQGVRGGELFF.

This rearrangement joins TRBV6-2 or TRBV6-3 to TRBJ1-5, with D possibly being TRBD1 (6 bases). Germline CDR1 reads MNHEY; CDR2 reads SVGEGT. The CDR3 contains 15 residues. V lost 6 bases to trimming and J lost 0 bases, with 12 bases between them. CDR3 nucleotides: TGTGCCAGCAGCAAATACAGGGATAGCAATCAGCCCCAGCATTTT. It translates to CASSKYRDSNQPQHF.

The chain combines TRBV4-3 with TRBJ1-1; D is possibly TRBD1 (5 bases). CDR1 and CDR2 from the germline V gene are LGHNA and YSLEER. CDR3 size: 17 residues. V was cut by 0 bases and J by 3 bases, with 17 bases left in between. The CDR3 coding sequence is TGCGCCAGCAGCCAAGATGTTTACGGGGTAGGGGACACTGAAGCTTTCTTT. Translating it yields CASSQDVYGVGDTEAFF.

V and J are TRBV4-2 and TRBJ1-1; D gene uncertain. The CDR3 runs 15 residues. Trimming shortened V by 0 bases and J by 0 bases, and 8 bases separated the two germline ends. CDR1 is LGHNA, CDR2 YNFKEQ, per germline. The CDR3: CASSQDKLMNTEAFF. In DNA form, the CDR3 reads TGTGCCAGCAGCCAAGATAAGCTTATGAACACTGAAGCTTTCTTT.

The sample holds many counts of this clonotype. Written as DNA, the CDR3 is TGTGCCAGCACCGAATGGGGGGGGCGCCTCCACGAGCAGTACTTC. Translating gives CASTEWGGRLHEQYF. The chain recombines TRBV6-1 with TRBJ2-7; D is perhaps TRBD2 (7 bases). This CDR3 spans 15 amino acids. V was pared by 7 bases and J by 5 bases, with 21 bases between. In germline, CDR1 is MNHNS, CDR2 SASEGT.

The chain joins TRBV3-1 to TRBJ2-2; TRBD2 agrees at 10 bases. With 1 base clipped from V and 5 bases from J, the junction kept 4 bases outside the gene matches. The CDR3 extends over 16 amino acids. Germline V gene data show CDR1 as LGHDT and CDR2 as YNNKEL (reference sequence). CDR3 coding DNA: TGTGCCAGCAGCCAAGCCAGGGGACTAGCGACCGGGGAGCTGTTTTTT. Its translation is CASSQARGLATGELFF.

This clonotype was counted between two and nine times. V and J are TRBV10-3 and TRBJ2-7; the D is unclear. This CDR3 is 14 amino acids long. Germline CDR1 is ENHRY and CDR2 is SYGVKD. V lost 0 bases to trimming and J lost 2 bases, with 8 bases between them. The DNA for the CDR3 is TGTGCCATCAGTGAGTCGTACAGTGCCTACGAGCAGTACTTC. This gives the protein CAISESYSAYEQYF.

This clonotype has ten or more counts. CDR3 in DNA: TGTGCCAGCAGCTTCACAGGTAACTACGAGCAGTACTTC. It translates to CASSFTGNYEQYF. The V gene is TRBV12-3 or TRBV12-4, the J gene TRBJ2-7; D might be TRBD1 (5 bases). The CDR3 spans 13 residues. The V gene lost 6 bases and the J gene lost 3 bases, with 12 bases spanning the gap.

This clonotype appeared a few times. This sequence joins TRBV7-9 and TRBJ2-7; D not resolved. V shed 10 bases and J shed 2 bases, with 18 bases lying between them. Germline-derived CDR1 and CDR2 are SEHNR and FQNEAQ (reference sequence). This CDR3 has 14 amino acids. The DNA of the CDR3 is TGTGCCACCAAAATTTCGGACGGCCCCTACGAGCAGTACTTC. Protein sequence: CATKISDGPYEQYF.

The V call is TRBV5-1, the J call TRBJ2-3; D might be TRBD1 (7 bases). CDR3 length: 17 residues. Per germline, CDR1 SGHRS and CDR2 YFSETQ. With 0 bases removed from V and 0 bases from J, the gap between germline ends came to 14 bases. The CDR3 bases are TGCGCCAGCAGCTTGGATCCGACAGGGACTAGCACAGATACGCAGTATTTT. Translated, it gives CASSLDPTGTSTDTQYF.

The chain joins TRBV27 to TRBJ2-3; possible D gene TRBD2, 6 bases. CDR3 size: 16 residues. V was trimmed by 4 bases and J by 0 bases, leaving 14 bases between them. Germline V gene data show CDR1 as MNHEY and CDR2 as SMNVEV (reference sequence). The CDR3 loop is CASSWSSSGSTDTQYF. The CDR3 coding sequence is TGTGCCAGCAGTTGGTCGAGTAGCGGCAGCACAGATACGCAGTATTTT.

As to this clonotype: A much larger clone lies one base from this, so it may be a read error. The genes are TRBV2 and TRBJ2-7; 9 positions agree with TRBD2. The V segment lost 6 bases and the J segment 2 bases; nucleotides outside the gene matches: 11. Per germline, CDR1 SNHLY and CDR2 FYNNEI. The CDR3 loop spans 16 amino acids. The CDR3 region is CASSRAGLAGTYEQYF. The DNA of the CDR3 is TGTGCCAGCAGCAGAGCAGGGCTAGCGGGAACCTACGAGCAGTACTTC. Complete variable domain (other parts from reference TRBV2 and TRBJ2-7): EPEVTQTPSHQVTQMGQEVILRCVPISNHLYFYWYRQILGQKVEFLVSFYNNEISEKSEIFDDQFSVERPDGSNFTLKIRSTKLEDSAMYFCASSRAGLAGTYEQYFGPGTRLTVT.

DNA of the CDR3: TGTGCCAGCAGCACGGTTTACAAACAAGAGACCCAGTACTTC. It is translated as CASSTVYKQETQYF. The gene calls are TRBV7-6 and TRBJ2-5; no definite D call. Trimming left V 5 bases short and J 2 bases short, with 12 bases between. The germline gives CDR1 SGHVS, CDR2 FNYEAQ. The CDR3 has 14 amino acids.

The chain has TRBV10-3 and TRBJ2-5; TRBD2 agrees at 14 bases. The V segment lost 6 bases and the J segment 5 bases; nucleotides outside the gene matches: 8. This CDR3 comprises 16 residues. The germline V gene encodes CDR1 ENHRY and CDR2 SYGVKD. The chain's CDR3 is CAISSGTSGSRETQYF. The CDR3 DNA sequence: TGTGCCATCAGCTCCGGGACTAGCGGGAGTAGGGAGACCCAGTACTTC.

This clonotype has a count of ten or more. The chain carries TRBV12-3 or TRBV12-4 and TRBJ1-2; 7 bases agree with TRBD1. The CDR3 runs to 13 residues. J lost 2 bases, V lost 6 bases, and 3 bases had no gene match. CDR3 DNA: TGTGCCAGCAGCCAACAGGGGAACTATGGCTACACCTTC. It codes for CASSQQGNYGYTF.

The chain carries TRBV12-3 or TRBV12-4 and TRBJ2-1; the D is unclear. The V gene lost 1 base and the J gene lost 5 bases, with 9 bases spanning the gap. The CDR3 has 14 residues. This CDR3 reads CASSLVGGNNEQFF. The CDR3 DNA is TGTGCCAGCAGTTTAGTTGGCGGCAACAATGAGCAGTTCTTC.

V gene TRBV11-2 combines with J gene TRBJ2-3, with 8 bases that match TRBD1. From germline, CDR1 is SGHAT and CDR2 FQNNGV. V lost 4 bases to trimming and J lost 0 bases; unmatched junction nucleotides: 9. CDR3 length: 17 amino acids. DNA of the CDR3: TGTGCCAGCAGCTCCCCCTCGACAGGGGAAAGCACAGATACGCAGTATTTT. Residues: CASSSPSTGESTDTQYF.

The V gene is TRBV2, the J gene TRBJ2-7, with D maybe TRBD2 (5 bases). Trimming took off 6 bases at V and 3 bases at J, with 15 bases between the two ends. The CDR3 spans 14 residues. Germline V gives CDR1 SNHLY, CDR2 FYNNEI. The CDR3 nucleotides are TGTGCCAGCAGCATGGAGCGGAGTGGCTACGAGCAGTACTTC. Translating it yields CASSMERSGYEQYF. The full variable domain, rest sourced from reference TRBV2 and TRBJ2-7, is EPEVTQTPSHQVTQMGQEVILRCVPISNHLYFYWYRQILGQKVEFLVSFYNNEISEKSEIFDDQFSVERPDGSNFTLKIRSTKLEDSAMYFCASSMERSGYEQYFGPGTRLTVT.

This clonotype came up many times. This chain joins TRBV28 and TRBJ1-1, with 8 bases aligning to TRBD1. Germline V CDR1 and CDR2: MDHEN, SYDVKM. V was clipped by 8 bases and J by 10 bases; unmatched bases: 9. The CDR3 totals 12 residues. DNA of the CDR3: TGTGCCAGCGCAAGATCAACAGGGGGAGCTTTCTTT. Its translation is CASARSTGGAFF.

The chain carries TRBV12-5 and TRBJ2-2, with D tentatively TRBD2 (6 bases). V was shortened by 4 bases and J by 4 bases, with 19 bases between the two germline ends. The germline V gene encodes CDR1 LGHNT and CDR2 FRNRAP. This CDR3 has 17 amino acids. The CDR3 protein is CASGSDLVGGITGELFF. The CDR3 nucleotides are TGTGCTAGTGGTTCCGACCTAGTGGGAGGCATCACCGGGGAGCTGTTTTTT.

CDR3: CASLKRELTDTQYF. CDR3 in DNA: TGTGCCAGCCTGAAGCGGGAGCTCACAGATACGCAGTATTTT. The rearrangement links TRBV7-9 to TRBJ2-3, with 8 bases identical to TRBD2. In germline, CDR1 is SEHNR, CDR2 FQNEAQ (reference sequence). V lost 8 bases, J lost 2 bases, and 6 bases stayed unmatched. The CDR3 has 14 amino acids.

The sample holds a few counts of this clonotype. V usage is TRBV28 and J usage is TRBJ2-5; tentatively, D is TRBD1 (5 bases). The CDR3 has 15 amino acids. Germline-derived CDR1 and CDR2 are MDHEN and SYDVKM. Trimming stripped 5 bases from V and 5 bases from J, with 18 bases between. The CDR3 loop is CASSESDTRRETQYF. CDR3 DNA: TGTGCCAGCAGTGAATCGGACACCAGGCGGGAGACCCAGTACTTC.

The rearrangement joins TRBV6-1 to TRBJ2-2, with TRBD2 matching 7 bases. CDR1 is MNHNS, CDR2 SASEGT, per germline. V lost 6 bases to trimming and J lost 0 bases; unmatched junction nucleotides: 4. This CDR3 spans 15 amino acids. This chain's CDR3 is CASRLAVANTGELFF. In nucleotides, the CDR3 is TGTGCCAGCAGGCTAGCGGTCGCGAACACCGGGGAGCTGTTTTTT.

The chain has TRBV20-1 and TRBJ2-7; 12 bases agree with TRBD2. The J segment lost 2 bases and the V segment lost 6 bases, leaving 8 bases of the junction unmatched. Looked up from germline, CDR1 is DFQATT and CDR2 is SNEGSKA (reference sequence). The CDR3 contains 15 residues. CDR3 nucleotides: TGCAGTGCGGCACGTCGGACTAGCGGGACCTACGAGCAGTACTTC. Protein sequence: CSAARRTSGTYEQYF.

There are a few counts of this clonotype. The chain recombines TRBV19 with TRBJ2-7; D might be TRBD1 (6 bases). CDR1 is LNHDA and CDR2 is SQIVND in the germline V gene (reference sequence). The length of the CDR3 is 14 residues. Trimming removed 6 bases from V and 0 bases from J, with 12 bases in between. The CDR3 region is CASRPDRSSYEQYF. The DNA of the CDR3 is TGTGCCAGTAGACCGGACAGAAGCTCCTACGAGCAGTACTTC.